This TCR beta chain was captured in a study of T-cell reconstitution after alpha-beta-depleted transplantation in children. Unique molecular identifiers were incorporated when the TCRbeta library was constructed. TCRdb reprocessed the PCR reads via MiXCR and lists one record per CDR3 protein. The sample holds approximately 88,000 distinct CDR3 sequences, 12% seen once. This clonotype occurred many times. CDR1 and CDR2 from the germline V gene are DFQATT and SNEGSKA (reference sequence). Trimming shortened V by 6 bases and J by 3 bases, and 14 bases separated the two germline ends. The CDR3 is 13 residues long.

This specimen consisted of PBMCs from the stem cell graft donor, obtained from the stem cell graft. This TCR was recovered from a human donor who donated a stem cell graft to a child with inherited bone marrow failure. The chain employs TRBV20-1 and TRBJ1-2; D not resolved. Here the CDR3 DNA reads TGCAGTGCCCTCTTCGGAGAATACTATGGCTACACCTTC. It codes for CSALFGEYYGYTF.